The sample holds one count of the clone carrying this T cell receptor (beta chain). Its antigen is currently unknown. This CDR3 region has 13 residues. Germline CDR1 is MNHNS and CDR2 is SASEGT. Trimming cost V 6 bases and J 2 bases, with 10 bases left between them. The investigators amplified TCR beta CDR3 regions from RNA transcripts. First-round RT-PCR of the TCR CDR3 relied on the HTBI primer set. TCRdb ran MiXCR on the multiplex PCR reads and lists one entry per CDR3 protein. The sample includes roughly 560,000 distinct CDR3 sequences, about 15% of them seen just once. Each 10 ml fresh peripheral blood draw supplied the PBMCs. This entry belongs to a study of T cells in Graves' hyperthyroidism and ophthalmopathy. Looking at the study overall: Peripheral blood was acquired at first diagnosis, ahead of any therapy whatsoever.

General observations from the study: From stable hyperthyroidism, ophthalmopathy was set apart by a 13 V-J model. Blood held most thyroid clonotypes expanded above 0.001 frequency.

This sequence originates from a woman aged 40 to 50 with Graves' ophthalmopathy. The chain recombines TRBV6-1 with TRBJ1-1; D is unresolved. Source material: blood. CDR3 protein: CASRVRANTEAFF. CDR3 coding DNA: TGTGCCAGCAGGGTTAGGGCAAACACTGAAGCTTTCTTT.